This T cell receptor (beta chain) was identified during a study of low-dose radiotherapy and immunotherapy resistance in tumors. Study overall: On an every-two-weeks schedule, patients received intravenous nivolumab 240 mg, along with ipilimumab 1 mg/kg every six weeks.

Time point reported: before trial treatment. Donors received nivolumab, ipilimumab, aspirin, low-dose cyclophosphamide and low-dose radiotherapy. The CDR3 totals 16 residues. Germline V gene lookup returns CDR1 SGHTA and CDR2 FQGTGA. The V gene end was trimmed by 5 bases and the J gene end by 3 bases; junction bases not matched to a gene: 6. This clonotype was seen at least ten times. TRAV- and TRBV-specific primers, spanning alpha and beta chains, primed first-strand cDNA. The PCR that amplified TCRs ran for around 22 cycles, relying on a constant-region primer and a V-primer adapter. TCRdb passed the reads through MiXCR, listing each CDR3 protein once. The repertoire holds 54,000 or so distinct CDR3 sequences, with approximately 25% as singletons.

The V call is TRBV7-3, the J call TRBJ2-1, with 11 positions matching TRBD2. The sequence came from a male donor with prostate cancer. The source material was PBMCs, sampled before treatment. The CDR3 sequence is CASSPTSGGFYNEQFF. CDR3 in DNA: TGTGCCAGCAGCCCTACTAGCGGGGGCTTCTACAATGAGCAGTTCTTC. The variable domain in full, completed from reference TRBV7-3 and TRBJ2-1, reads GAGVSQTPSNKVTEKGKYVELRCDPISGHTALYWYRQSLGQGPEFLIYFQGTGAADDSGLPNDRFFAVRPEGSVSTLKIQRTERGDSAVYLCASSPTSGGFYNEQFFGPGTRLTVL.